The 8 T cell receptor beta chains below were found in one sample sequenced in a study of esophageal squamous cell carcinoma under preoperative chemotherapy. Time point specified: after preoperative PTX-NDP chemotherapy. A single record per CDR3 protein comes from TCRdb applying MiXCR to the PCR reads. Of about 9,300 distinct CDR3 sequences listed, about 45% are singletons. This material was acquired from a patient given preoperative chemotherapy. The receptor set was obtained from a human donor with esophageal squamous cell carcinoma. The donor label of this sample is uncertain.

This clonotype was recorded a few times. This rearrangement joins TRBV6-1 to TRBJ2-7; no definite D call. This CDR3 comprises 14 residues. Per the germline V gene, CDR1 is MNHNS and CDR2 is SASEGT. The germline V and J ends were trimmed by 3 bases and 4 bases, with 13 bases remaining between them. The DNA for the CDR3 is TGTGCCAGCAGTGACCCCCTCCGTGCATACGAGCAGTACTTC. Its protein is CASSDPLRAYEQYF.

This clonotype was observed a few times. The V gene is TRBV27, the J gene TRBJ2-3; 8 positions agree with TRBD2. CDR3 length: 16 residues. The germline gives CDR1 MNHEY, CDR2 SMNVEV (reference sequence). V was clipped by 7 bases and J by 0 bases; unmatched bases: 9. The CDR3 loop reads CASKSNSGESTDTQYF. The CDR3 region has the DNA TGTGCCAGCAAATCTAATAGCGGGGAAAGCACAGATACGCAGTATTTT.

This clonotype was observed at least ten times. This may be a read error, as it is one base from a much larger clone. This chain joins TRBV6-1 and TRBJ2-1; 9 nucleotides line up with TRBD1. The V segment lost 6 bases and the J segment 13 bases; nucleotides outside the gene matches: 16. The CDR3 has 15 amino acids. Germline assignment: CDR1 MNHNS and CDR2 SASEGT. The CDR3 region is CASRNPDRGRETQFF. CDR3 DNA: TGTGCCAGCAGGAATCCGGACAGGGGTCGGGAGACCCAGTTCTTC.

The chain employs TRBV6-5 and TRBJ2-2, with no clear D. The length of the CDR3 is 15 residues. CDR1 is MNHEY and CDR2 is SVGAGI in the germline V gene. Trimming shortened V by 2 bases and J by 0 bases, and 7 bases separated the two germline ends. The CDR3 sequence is CASSYRTTNTGELFF. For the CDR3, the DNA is TGTGCCAGCAGTTACCGGACGACGAACACCGGGGAGCTGTTTTTT.

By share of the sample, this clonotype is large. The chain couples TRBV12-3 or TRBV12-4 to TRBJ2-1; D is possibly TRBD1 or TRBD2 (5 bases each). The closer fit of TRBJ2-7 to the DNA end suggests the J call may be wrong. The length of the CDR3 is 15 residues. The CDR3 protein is CASRHEGSPPYEQYF. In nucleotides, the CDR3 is TGTGCCAGCAGGCACGAGGGGTCCCCTCCCTACGAGCAGTACTTC.

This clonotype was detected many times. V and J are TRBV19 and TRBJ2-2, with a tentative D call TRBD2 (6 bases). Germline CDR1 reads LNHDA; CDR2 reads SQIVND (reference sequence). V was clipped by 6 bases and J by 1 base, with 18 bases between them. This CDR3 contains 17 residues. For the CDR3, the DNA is TGTGCCAGTAGCCTCGAAGAACTAGCCGAGAACACCGGGGAGCTGTTTTTT. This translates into CASSLEELAENTGELFF.

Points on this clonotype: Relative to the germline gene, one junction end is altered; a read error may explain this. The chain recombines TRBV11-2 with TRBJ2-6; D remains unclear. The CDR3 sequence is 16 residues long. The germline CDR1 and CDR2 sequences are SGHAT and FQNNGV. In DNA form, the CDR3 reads TGTGCCAGCAGCTTATCAGCCCGAACGTGGGCCAACGTGCAGTCTTTC. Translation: CASSLSARTWANVQSF.

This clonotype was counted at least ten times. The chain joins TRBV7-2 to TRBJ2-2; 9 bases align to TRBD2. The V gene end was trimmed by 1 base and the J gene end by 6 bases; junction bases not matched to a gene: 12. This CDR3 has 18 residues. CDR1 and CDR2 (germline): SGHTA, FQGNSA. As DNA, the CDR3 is TGTGCCAGCAGCTTAGTTCGCCTAGCGGGATACGCCGCCGGGGAGCTGTTTTTT. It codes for CASSLVRLAGYAAGELFF.